This TCR beta chain was captured by sequencing in a study of Tregs in tolerant kidney transplant recipients. Per germline, CDR1 MGHRA and CDR2 YSYEKL. V was clipped by 3 bases and J by 3 bases, with 21 bases between them. The CDR3 consists of 17 residues. Broader study findings: Validation in larger populations is needed because few patients were studied. For some patients, primers changed over time, blocking nucleotide-level comparison. In tolerant patients, donor-specific Tregs outgrew total Tregs, suggesting antigen-driven expansion.

TCRdb keeps only in-frame clones here, not all; method: immunoSEQ multiplex PCR. The sample holds some 56,000 clones, about nine tenths seen once. A note on this clone: No antigen is known for it.

The nonmyeloablative bone marrow transplants came from related graft donors, with transient mixed chimerism. The receptor comes from a human patient who received a combined kidney and bone marrow transplant. Some T cells may be transferred from the graft donor. The gene calls are TRBV4-1 and TRBJ2-7, with D tentatively TRBD2 (5 bases). Sequenced material: CD8+ T cells from blood (PBMCs), taken 24 months after the transplant. The CDR3 sequence: CASSQPTSWTSGYEQYF. In DNA form, the CDR3 reads TGCGCCAGCAGCCAGCCAACAAGCTGGACCAGCGGCTACGAGCAGTACTTC.